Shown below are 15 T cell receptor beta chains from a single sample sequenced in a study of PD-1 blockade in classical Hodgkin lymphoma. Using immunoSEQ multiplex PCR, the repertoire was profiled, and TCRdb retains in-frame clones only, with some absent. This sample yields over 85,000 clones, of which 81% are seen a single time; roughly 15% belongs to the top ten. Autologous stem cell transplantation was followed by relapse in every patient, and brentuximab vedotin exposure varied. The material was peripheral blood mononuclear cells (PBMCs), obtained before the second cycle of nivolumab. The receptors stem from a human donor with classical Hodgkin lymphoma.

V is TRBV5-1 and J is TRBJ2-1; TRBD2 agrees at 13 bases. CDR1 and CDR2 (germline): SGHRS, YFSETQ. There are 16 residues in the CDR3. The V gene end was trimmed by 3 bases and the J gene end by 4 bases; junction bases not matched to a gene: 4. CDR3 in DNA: TGCGCCAGCAGCTACGGGACTAGCGGGACATACAATGAGCAGTTCTTC. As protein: CASSYGTSGTYNEQFF.

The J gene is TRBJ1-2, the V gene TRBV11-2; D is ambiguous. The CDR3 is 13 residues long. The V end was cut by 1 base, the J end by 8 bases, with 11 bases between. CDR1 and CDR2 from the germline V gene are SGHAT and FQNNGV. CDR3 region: CASSLGGMGGYTF. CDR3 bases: TGTGCCAGCAGCTTAGGAGGGATGGGGGGCTACACCTTC.

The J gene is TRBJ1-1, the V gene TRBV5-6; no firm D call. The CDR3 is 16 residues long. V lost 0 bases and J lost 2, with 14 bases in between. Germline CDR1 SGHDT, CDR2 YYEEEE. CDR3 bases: TGTGCCAGCAGCTTGGGGGCAGTCCTGGCCAACACTGAAGCTTTCTTT. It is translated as CASSLGAVLANTEAFF.

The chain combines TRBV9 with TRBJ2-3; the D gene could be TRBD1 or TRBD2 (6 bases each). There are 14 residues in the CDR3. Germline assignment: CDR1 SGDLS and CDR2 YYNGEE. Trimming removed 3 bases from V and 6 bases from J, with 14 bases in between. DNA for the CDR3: TGTGCCAGCAGCGGGGGGGCTAGCCCTGATACGCAGTATTTT. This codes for CASSGGASPDTQYF.

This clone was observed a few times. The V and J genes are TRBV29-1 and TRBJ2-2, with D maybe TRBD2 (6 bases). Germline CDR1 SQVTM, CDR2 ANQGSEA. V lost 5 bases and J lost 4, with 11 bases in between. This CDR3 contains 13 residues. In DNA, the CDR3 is TGCAGCGTTAAGGAGGGGACCACCGGGGAGCTGTTTTTT. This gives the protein CSVKEGTTGELFF.

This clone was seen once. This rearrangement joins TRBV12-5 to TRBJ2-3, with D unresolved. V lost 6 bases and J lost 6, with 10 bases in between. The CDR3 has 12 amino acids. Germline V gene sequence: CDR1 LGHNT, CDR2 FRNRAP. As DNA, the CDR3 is TGTGCTAGTGGCGTCGACACTGATACGCAGTATTTT. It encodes CASGVDTDTQYF. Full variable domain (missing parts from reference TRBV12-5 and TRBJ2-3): DARVTQTPRHKVTEMGQEVTMRCQPILGHNTVFWYRQTMMQGLELLAYFRNRAPLDDSGMPKDRFSAEMPDATLATLKIQPSEPRDSAVYFCASGVDTDTQYFGPGTRLTVL.

The CDR3 is CASSLGRARTTEAFF. Written as DNA, the CDR3 is TGTGCCAGCAGCTTAGGGCGGGCCCGGACCACTGAAGCTTTCTTT. V gene TRBV7-9 combines with J gene TRBJ1-1; D is undetermined. V was cut by 1 base and J by 4 bases, with 13 bases left in between. The CDR3 is 15 amino acids. Looked up from germline, CDR1 is SEHNR and CDR2 is FQNEAQ (reference sequence).

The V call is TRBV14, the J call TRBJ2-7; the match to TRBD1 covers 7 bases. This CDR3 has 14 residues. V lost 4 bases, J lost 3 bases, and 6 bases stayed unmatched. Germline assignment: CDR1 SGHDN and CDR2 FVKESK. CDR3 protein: CASSPWTGSYEQYF. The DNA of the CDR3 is TGTGCCAGCAGCCCGTGGACAGGCAGCTACGAGCAGTACTTC.

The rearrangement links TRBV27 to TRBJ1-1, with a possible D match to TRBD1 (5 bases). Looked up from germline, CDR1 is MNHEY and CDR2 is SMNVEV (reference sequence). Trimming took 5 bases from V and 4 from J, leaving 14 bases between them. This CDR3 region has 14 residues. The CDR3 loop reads CASSPSRAFTEAFF. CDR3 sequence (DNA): TGTGCCAGCAGTCCCTCCAGGGCTTTCACTGAAGCTTTCTTT.

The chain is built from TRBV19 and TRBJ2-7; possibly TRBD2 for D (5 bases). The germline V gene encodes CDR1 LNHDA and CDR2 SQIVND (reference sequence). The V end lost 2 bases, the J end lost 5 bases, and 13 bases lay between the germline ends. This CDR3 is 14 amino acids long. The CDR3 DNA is TGTGCCAGTAGTATATACGGACCCGGGGACGAGCAGTACTTC. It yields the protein CASSIYGPGDEQYF.

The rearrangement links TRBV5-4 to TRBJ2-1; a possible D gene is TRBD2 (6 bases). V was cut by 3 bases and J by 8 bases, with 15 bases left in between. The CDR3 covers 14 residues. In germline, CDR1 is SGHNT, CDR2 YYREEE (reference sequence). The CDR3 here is CASSSGTGAYEQFF. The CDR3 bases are TGTGCCAGCAGCTCCGGGACTGGGGCCTATGAGCAGTTCTTC.

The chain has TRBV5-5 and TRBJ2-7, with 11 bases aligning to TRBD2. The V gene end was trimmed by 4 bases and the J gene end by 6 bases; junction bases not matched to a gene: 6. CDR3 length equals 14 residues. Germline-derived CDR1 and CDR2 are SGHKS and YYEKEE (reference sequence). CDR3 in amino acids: CASSIAGGPPEQYF. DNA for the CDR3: TGTGCCAGCAGCATAGCGGGAGGGCCTCCCGAGCAGTACTTC.

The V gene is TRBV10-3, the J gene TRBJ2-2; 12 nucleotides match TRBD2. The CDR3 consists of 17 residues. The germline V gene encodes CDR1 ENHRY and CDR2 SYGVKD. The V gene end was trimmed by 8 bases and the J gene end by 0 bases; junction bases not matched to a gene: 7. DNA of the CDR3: TGTGCCATCGGCCGGACTAGCGGGAACGCGAACACCGGGGAGCTGTTTTTT. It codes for CAIGRTSGNANTGELFF.

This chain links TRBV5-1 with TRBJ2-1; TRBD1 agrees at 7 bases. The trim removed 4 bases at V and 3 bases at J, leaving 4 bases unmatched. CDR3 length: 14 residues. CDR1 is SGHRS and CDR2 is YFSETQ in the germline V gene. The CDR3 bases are TGCGCCAGCAGCCCGGGACAGAACTACAATGAGCAGTTCTTC. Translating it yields CASSPGQNYNEQFF.

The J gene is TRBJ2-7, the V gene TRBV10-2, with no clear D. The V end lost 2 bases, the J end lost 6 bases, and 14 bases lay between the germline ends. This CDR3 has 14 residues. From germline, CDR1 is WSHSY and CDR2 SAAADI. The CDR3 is CASSELGPGREQYF. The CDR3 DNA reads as TGCGCCAGCAGTGAGCTCGGTCCGGGCCGCGAGCAGTACTTC.